The T cell receptor beta chain described here comes from a study of human T cells and chemical hapten exposure. Study details: Sensitization applied 2% DPC to approximately 2 cm by approximately 2 cm of upper inner arm skin. The cohort included alopecia areata under or over 50% scalp, totalis and universalis. Whole-study findings and limits: Those TCRs sitting above 1 in 1000 frequency stayed the same with DPC sensitization. The study found that PT1 expanded TCR counts correlated positively with patch test score.

MiXCR, run by TCRdb on the RACE reads, gives a single entry per CDR3 protein. The data contain 350,000 to 400,000 distinct CDR3 sequences, 4% to 6% of them singletons. This clonotype was recorded a few times. Antigen specificity is unknown. The length of the CDR3 is 14 residues. Trimming pared 4 bases from V and 3 bases from J, leaving 12 bases between. Described time point: pre-sensitization, week 0. Treatment described: therapeutic diphenylcyclopropenone sensitization with weekly scalp DPC. The receptor was derived from a woman between 45 and 65 years old with alopecia areata. Some clones in this sample may be carry-over from other donors' samples. This material consisted of whole blood, taken in connection with sensitization to the hapten diphenylcyclopropenone (DPC). The chain has TRBV12-3 or TRBV12-4 and TRBJ1-1; maybe TRBD1 (6 bases). The CDR3 is CASSSQGWHTEAFF. The DNA of the CDR3 is TGTGCCAGCAGTTCACAGGGTTGGCACACTGAAGCTTTCTTT.